A selection of T cell receptor beta chains follows, all from one sample in a study of cytomegalovirus exposure and HLA in healthy donors. Clones were sequenced by immunoSEQ multiplex PCR, and TCRdb holds only the in-frame ones, with some missing. Found here are about 150,000 clones, roughly 77% of them singletons; the top ten hold about 8.3%. Sequenced sample: PBMCs. The receptors derive from a young man in good health and CMV-seropositive. The CDR3 runs from the conserved cysteine through the conserved F or W. Fields, in order: V gene, clone size, J gene, D gene, CDR3 protein, CDR3 DNA. The D gene is left open where the match is weak. Expanded clones get a size class; other rows say once, few or many, or leave the size out.

V: TRBV13
size: -
J: TRBJ2-1
D: TRBD2
CDR3: CASSFSGTSGVYNEQFF
DNA: TGTGCCAGCAGCTTCTCCGGGACTAGCGGGGTATACAATGAGCAGTTCTTC

V: TRBV28
size: few
J: TRBJ1-1
D: -
CDR3: CASSLSTRTRHEAFF
DNA: TGTGCCAGCAGTTTATCTACACGGACAAGACATGAAGCTTTCTTT

V: TRBV5-1
size: -
J: TRBJ2-5
D: TRBD2
CDR3: CASSRQGAGEETQYF
DNA: TGCGCCAGCAGCCGCCAGGGAGCGGGAGAAGAGACCCAGTACTTC

V: TRBV4-1
size: -
J: TRBJ2-1
D: -
CDR3: CASSLDNEQFF
DNA: TGCGCCAGCAGCCTCGACAATGAGCAGTTCTTC

V: TRBV11-2
size: -
J: TRBJ1-4
D: -
CDR3: CASSSGDFEYEKLFF
DNA: TGTGCCAGCAGCTCCGGGGACTTCGAGTATGAAAAACTGTTTTTT

V: TRBV5-1
size: -
J: TRBJ2-5
D: TRBD2
CDR3: CASAVGSGKRETQYF
DNA: TGCGCCAGCGCGGTCGGTAGCGGGAAGCGAGAGACCCAGTACTTC

V: TRBV10-3
size: -
J: TRBJ1-1
D: -
CDR3: CAISRENTEAFF
DNA: TGTGCCATCTCCAGGGAGAACACTGAAGCTTTCTTT

V: TRBV4-3
size: -
J: TRBJ1-1
D: -
CDR3: CASSRTPRGKNTEAFF
DNA: TGCGCCAGCAGCCGAACTCCCCGGGGAAAGAACACTGAAGCTTTCTTT

V: TRBV11-2
size: once
J: TRBJ1-6
D: TRBD1
CDR3: CASSLQGVGSPLHF
DNA: TGTGCCAGCAGCTTACAGGGGGTAGGGTCACCCCTCCACTTT

V: TRBV7-9
size: -
J: TRBJ1-6
D: -
CDR3: CASSRQYNSPLHF
DNA: TGTGCCAGCAGCCGACAGTATAATTCACCCCTCCACTTT

V: TRBV7-2
size: -
J: TRBJ2-7
D: -
CDR3: CASSPAGTHPSYEQYF
DNA: TGTGCCAGCAGCCCCGCCGGGACTCATCCCTCCTACGAGCAGTACTTC

V: TRBV5-4
size: -
J: TRBJ1-2
D: -
CDR3: CASRLDGREGGYTF
DNA: TGTGCCAGCAGATTGGATGGCAGGGAGGGTGGCTACACCTTC

V: TRBV6-5
size: -
J: TRBJ1-6
D: -
CDR3: CASSYTNSPLHF
DNA: TGTGCCAGCAGTTACACAAATTCACCCCTCCACTTT

V: TRBV7-9
size: -
J: TRBJ1-1
D: TRBD1
CDR3: CASSLARGENTEAFF
DNA: TGTGCCAGCAGCTTGGCCAGGGGGGAGAACACTGAAGCTTTCTTT

V: TRBV2
size: -
J: TRBJ1-1
D: -
CDR3: CASSEIGQGNTEAFF
DNA: TGTGCCAGCAGTGAAATCGGCCAGGGGAACACTGAAGCTTTCTTT

V: TRBV19
size: -
J: TRBJ2-2
D: TRBD2
CDR3: CASSILIRGRGGELFF
DNA: TGTGCCAGTAGTATCTTAATTCGCGGGAGGGGCGGGGAGCTGTTTTTT

V: TRBV5-1
size: once
J: TRBJ2-3
D: -
CDR3: CASSLAPGDTQYF
DNA: TGCGCCAGCAGCTTAGCGCCCGGAGATACGCAGTATTTT

V: TRBV7-9
size: -
J: TRBJ1-2
D: TRBD1
CDR3: CASSPTRQGASDGYTF
DNA: TGTGCCAGCAGCCCCACTCGACAGGGGGCGAGTGATGGCTACACCTTC

V: TRBV7-6
size: -
J: TRBJ2-1
D: TRBD2
CDR3: CASSQAGKQFF
DNA: TGTGCCAGCAGCCAAGCGGGGAAGCAGTTCTTC

V: TRBV6-5
size: -
J: TRBJ1-2
D: -
CDR3: CASQGVGYTF
DNA: TGTGCCAGCCAAGGGGTTGGCTACACCTTC

V: TRBV7-8
size: few
J: TRBJ2-1
D: TRBD2
CDR3: CAGQGLAESLSYNEQFF
DNA: TGTGCCGGCCAGGGACTAGCGGAATCCCTCTCCTACAATGAGCAGTTCTTC

V: TRBV11-2
size: -
J: TRBJ1-2
D: TRBD1
CDR3: CASSSQRDRGISGYTF
DNA: TGTGCCAGCAGCTCCCAACGGGACAGGGGAATAAGTGGCTACACCTTC

V: TRBV7-2
size: -
J: TRBJ1-2
D: -
CDR3: CASSFWGQLSVRSYTF
DNA: TGTGCCAGCAGCTTCTGGGGACAACTCAGTGTCAGGAGCTACACCTTC

V: TRBV5-6
size: -
J: TRBJ2-7
D: -
CDR3: CASSLQVYEQYF
DNA: TGTGCCAGCAGCTTACAGGTCTACGAGCAGTACTTC

V: TRBV5-1
size: -
J: TRBJ2-7
D: TRBD2
CDR3: CASSSHGGRAEQYF
DNA: TGCGCCAGCAGCTCCCACGGCGGGAGGGCCGAGCAGTACTTC

V: TRBV4-1
size: once
J: TRBJ1-1
D: -
CDR3: CASSHPLQGSEHTEAFF
DNA: TGCGCCAGCAGCCATCCCCTCCAGGGGAGCGAACACACTGAAGCTTTCTTT

V: TRBV18
size: -
J: TRBJ1-4
D: TRBD1
CDR3: CASSPPGQGGEKLFF
DNA: TGTGCCAGCTCACCGCCGGGACAGGGGGGTGAAAAACTGTTTTTT

V: TRBV15
size: -
J: TRBJ1-1
D: -
CDR3: CATRKDIGTEAFF
DNA: TGTGCCACCAGGAAGGACATCGGCACTGAAGCTTTCTTT

V: TRBV4-1
size: -
J: TRBJ1-5
D: -
CDR3: CASSQNPLGGNQPQHF
DNA: TGCGCCAGCAGCCAAAACCCCCTAGGGGGTAATCAGCCCCAGCATTTT

V: TRBV29-1
size: -
J: TRBJ1-3
D: TRBD1
CDR3: CSVADRGGNTIYF
DNA: TGCAGCGTTGCGGACAGGGGAGGAAACACCATATATTTT

V: TRBV2
size: -
J: TRBJ1-2
D: TRBD1
CDR3: CASSGTGFYGYTF
DNA: TGTGCCAGCAGTGGGACAGGGTTCTATGGCTACACCTTC

V: TRBV18
size: -
J: TRBJ2-1
D: -
CDR3: CASSPRRDSHVNEQFF
DNA: TGTGCCAGCTCACCACGCCGGGACTCACACGTAAATGAGCAGTTCTTC

V: TRBV6-6
size: -
J: TRBJ2-7
D: TRBD2
CDR3: CASSYGSSGVNYEQYF
DNA: TGTGCCAGCAGTTACGGGTCTAGCGGGGTGAACTACGAGCAGTACTTC

V: TRBV4-3
size: -
J: TRBJ1-2
D: -
CDR3: CASSQQASVGAYGYTF
DNA: TGCGCCAGCAGCCAACAGGCGTCCGTGGGCGCCTATGGCTACACCTTC

V: TRBV2
size: -
J: TRBJ2-5
D: TRBD2
CDR3: CASTKGLAEETQYF
DNA: TGTGCCAGTACAAAAGGACTAGCAGAAGAGACCCAGTACTTC

V: TRBV18
size: once
J: TRBJ1-2
D: -
CDR3: CASSNGIYGYTF
DNA: TGTGCCAGCTCAAACGGGATCTATGGCTACACCTTC

V: TRBV4-2
size: -
J: TRBJ2-2
D: TRBD2
CDR3: CASSPGAGGNTGELFF
DNA: TGTGCCAGCAGCCCGGGAGCGGGAGGAAACACCGGGGAGCTGTTTTTT

V: TRBV9
size: -
J: TRBJ1-2
D: -
CDR3: CASSVESGGQIYGYTF
DNA: TGTGCCAGCAGCGTAGAATCGGGCGGGCAGATCTATGGCTACACCTTC

V: TRBV27
size: -
J: TRBJ2-5
D: TRBD2
CDR3: CASSRGWSQRGGETQYF
DNA: TGTGCCAGCAGTCGAGGATGGTCCCAGCGGGGTGGAGAGACCCAGTACTTC

V: TRBV7-9
size: -
J: TRBJ2-7
D: TRBD2
CDR3: CASSPRSRLAGVGEQYF
DNA: TGTGCCAGCAGCCCCAGGTCCCGACTAGCGGGTGTTGGTGAGCAGTACTTC